Listed below are T cell receptor beta chains from one sample, sequenced in a study of cytomegalovirus exposure and HLA in healthy donors. Clones were read by immunoSEQ multiplex PCR, and TCRdb kept only the in-frame ones, dropping some. Of roughly 120,000 clones detected, 85% to 90% appear once; the ten largest clones hold approximately 2.3%. The sequenced sample was PBMCs. The receptors originated from a woman in her twenties or thirties in good health and CMV-seronegative. Each CDR3 is given with its conserved first and last residue. D genes are given only for firm matches. Size is stated for part of the rows, as once, few or many counts, or as a class when the clone is expanded.

TRBJ2-3 | . | TRBD2 | TRBV30 | TGTGCCTGGAGTGTGGGGGGGGTATCAACAGATACGCAGTATTTT | CAWSVGGVSTDTQYF
TRBJ1-1 | . | . | TRBV9 | TGTGCCAGCAGCGTAGGGTACATGAACACTGAAGCTTTCTTT | CASSVGYMNTEAFF
TRBJ2-5 | . | . | TRBV7-2 | TGTGCCAGCAGCAGAGAGGGCAGAACCAGGGGTGGTGAGACCCAGTACTTC | CASSREGRTRGGETQYF
TRBJ2-1 | . | . | TRBV11-2 | TGTGCCAGCAGTAACCTCAGGGACAATGAGCAGTTCTTC | CASSNLRDNEQFF
TRBJ2-7 | . | . | TRBV7-8 | TGTGCCAGCAGCTTAGTAGGAGGGGCCTCCTACGAGCAGTACTTC | CASSLVGGASYEQYF
TRBJ2-2 | . | TRBD2 | TRBV13 | TGTGCCAGCAGCTTAGATGTAGCGGGGGTTCTCACCGGGGAGCTGTTTTTT | CASSLDVAGVLTGELFF
TRBJ2-2 | . | . | TRBV9 | TGTGCCAGCAGCTTAAAACAGAACACCGGGGAGCTGTTTTTT | CASSLKQNTGELFF
TRBJ2-5 | . | . | TRBV19 | TGTGCCAGTATCCCCTTCGGACAGTACCAAGAGACCCAGTACTTC | CASIPFGQYQETQYF
TRBJ2-1 | . | TRBD1 | TRBV7-6 | TGTGCCAGCAGCCTACGGACAGGGTACAATGAGCAGTTCTTC | CASSLRTGYNEQFF
TRBJ2-7 | . | TRBD2 | TRBV9 | TGTGCCAGCAGCTTCGGGGGGTCCTACGAGCAGTACTTC | CASSFGGSYEQYF
TRBJ2-7 | . | . | TRBV5-4 | TGTGCCAGCAGCTTGGGGCGGCGCGCCAACTCCTACGAGCAGTACTTC | CASSLGRRANSYEQYF
TRBJ2-5 | . | TRBD2 | TRBV7-9 | TGTGCCAGCAGCTTAGGTTACAGCGGGGGTACAGAGACCCAGTACTTC | CASSLGYSGGTETQYF
TRBJ2-3 | . | . | TRBV13 | TGTGCCAGCAGCCTTTACAGTGGCAGGGGATCAGATACGCAGTATTTT | CASSLYSGRGSDTQYF
TRBJ1-1 | . | . | TRBV30 | TGTGCCTGGACCAGGGTGGGGACTGAAGCTTTCTTT | CAWTRVGTEAFF
TRBJ2-2 | . | . | TRBV7-8 | TGTGCCAGCAGCTTACGAGTCCGAGTCGGGGAGCTGTTTTTT | CASSLRVRVGELFF
TRBJ1-2 | once | . | TRBV27 | TGTGCCAGCAGTTCTAGCGGCAGCTACACCTTC | CASSSSGSYTF
TRBJ2-5 | . | TRBD2 | TRBV13 | TGTGCCAGCAGCTTAGGCCAGCGGGGGGAGACCCAGTACTTC | CASSLGQRGETQYF
TRBJ2-7 | . | . | TRBV18 | TGTGCCAGCTCACCACGAGGGACTTCGTACGAGCAGTACTTC | CASSPRGTSYEQYF
TRBJ2-5 | . | TRBD2 | TRBV5-1 | TGCGCCAGCAGCCTGCTGACTAGCGGGGGAGCAGAGACCCAGTACTTC | CASSLLTSGGAETQYF
TRBJ2-1 | many | TRBD1 | TRBV6-6 | TGTGCCACACTACCGGGACAGGGGGGCGATGAGCAGTTCTTC | CATLPGQGGDEQFF